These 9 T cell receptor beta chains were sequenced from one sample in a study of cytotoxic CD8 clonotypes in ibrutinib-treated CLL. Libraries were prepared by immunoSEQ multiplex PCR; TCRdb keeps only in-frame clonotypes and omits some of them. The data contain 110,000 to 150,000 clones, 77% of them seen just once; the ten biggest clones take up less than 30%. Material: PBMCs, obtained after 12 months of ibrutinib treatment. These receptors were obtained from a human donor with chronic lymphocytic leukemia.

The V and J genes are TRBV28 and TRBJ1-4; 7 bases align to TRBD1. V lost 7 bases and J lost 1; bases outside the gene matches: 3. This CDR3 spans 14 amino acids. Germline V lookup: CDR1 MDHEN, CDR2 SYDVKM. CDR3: CASTRQGTNEKLFF. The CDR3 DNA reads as TGTGCCAGCACTCGACAGGGAACTAATGAAAAACTGTTTTTT.

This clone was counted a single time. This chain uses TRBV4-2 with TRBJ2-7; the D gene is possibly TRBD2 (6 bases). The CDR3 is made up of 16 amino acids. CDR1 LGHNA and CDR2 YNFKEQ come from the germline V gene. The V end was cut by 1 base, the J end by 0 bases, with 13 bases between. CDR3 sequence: CASSQAGGIVSYEQYF. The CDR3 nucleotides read TGTGCCAGCAGCCAAGCTGGCGGGATCGTCTCCTACGAGCAGTACTTC.

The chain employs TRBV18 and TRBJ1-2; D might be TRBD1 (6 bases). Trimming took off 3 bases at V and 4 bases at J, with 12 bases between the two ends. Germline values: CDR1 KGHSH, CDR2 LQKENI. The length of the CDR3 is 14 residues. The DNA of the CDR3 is TGTGCCAGCTCACCGCAAAGGGGGTCCTATGGCTACACCTTC. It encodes CASSPQRGSYGYTF.

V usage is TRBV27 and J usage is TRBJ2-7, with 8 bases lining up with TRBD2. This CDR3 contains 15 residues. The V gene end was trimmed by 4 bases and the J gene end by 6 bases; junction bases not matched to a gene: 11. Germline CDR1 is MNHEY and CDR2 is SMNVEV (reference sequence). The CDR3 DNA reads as TGTGCCAGCAGTTGGCTACGGGAGGGCCCCGGCGAGCAGTACTTC. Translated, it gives CASSWLREGPGEQYF.

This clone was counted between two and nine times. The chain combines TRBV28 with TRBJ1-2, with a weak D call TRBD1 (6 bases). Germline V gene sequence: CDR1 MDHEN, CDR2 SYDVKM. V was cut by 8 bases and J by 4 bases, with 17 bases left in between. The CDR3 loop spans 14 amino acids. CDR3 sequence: CASGVGGLFYGYTF. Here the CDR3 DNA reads TGTGCCAGCGGTGTGGGGGGCCTCTTCTATGGCTACACCTTC.

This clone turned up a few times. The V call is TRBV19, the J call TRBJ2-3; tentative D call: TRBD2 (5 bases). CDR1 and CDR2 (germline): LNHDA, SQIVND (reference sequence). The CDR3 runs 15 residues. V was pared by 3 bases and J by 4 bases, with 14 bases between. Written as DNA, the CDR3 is TGTGCCAGTAGTATTTGGGGTCCGGGGTCAGATACGCAGTATTTT. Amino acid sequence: CASSIWGPGSDTQYF.

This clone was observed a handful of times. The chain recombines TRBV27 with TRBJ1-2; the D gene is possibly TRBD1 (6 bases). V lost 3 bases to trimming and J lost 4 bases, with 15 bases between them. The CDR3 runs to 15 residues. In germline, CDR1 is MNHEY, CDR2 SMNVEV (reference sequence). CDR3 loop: CASSLGRDTLYGYTF. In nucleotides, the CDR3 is TGTGCCAGCAGTTTGGGCCGGGACACCCTCTATGGCTACACCTTC.

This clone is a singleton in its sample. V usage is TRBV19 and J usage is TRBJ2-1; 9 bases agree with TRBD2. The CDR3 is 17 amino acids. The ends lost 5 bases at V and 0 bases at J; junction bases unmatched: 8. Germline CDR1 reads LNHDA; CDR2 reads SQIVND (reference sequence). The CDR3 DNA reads TGTGCCAGTAGTGTGGGACTAGCTTACAGCTCCTACAATGAGCAGTTCTTC. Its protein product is CASSVGLAYSSYNEQFF. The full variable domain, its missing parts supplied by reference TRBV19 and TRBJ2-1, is DGGITQSPKYLFRKEGQNVTLSCEQNLNHDAMYWYRQDPGQGLRLIYYSQIVNDFQKGDIAEGYSVSREKKESFPLTVTSAQKNPTAFYLCASSVGLAYSSYNEQFFGPGTRLTVL.

The CDR3 DNA sequence: TGTGCCACCAGCAGCATATTTAGCAATCAGCCCCAGCATTTT. Encoded protein: CATSSIFSNQPQHF. The gene calls are TRBV15 and TRBJ1-5; D remains unclear. Germline lookup yields CDR1 LNHNV and CDR2 YYDKDF (reference sequence). The CDR3 sequence is 14 residues long. V lost 3 bases to trimming and J lost 0 bases, with 6 bases between them.